This is a list of T cell receptor beta chains from one sample in a study of technical replicates of blood from several donors. Clones were sequenced by immunoSEQ multiplex PCR, and TCRdb holds only the in-frame ones, with some missing. The sample yields more than 15,000 clones, about 89% seen once. The sample was PBMCs. These receptors came from a human donor in good health. The CDR3 runs from the conserved cysteine through the conserved F or W. A D gene is named only where the DNA matches it firmly. Some rows have no size entry. The others give once, few or many, or a class for an expanded clone.

cdr3_aa	cdr3_nt	clone_size	v_call	j_call	d_call
CASSLYGGAGETQYF	TGTGCCAGCAGCTTGTACGGGGGTGCTGGGGAGACCCAGTACTTC	NA	TRBV5-4	TRBJ2-5	NA
CASSVKGDGPYEQYF	TGTGCCAGCAGTGTGAAAGGGGATGGGCCCTACGAGCAGTACTTC	NA	TRBV6-4	TRBJ2-7	NA
CASTENSGFKSSYEQYF	TGTGCCAGCACGGAGAATAGCGGGTTCAAGAGCTCCTACGAGCAGTACTTC	NA	TRBV13	TRBJ2-7	TRBD2
CASSYSRTSPYEQYF	TGTGCCAGCAGTTACTCACGGACTAGCCCCTACGAGCAGTACTTC	NA	TRBV6-5	TRBJ2-7	TRBD2
CASSPLASGGENEQYF	TGTGCCAGCTCACCACTGGCTAGCGGTGGGGAAAACGAGCAGTACTTC	NA	TRBV18	TRBJ2-7	TRBD2
CAISSGTTGWQSLETQYF	TGTGCCATCAGCTCCGGGACTACGGGTTGGCAATCGTTAGAGACCCAGTACTTC	NA	TRBV10-3	TRBJ2-5	TRBD2
CASSLVFDTRSSGNTIYF	TGTGCCAGCAGCTTAGTCTTTGACACCCGAAGCTCTGGAAACACCATATATTTT	NA	TRBV11-2	TRBJ1-3	NA
CASSPVTGDGEQYF	TGTGCCAGCAGCCCCGTGACAGGGGATGGCGAGCAGTACTTC	NA	TRBV6-5	TRBJ2-7	TRBD1
CASSLQGQGRLFF	TGTGCCAGCAGCCTACAGGGACAGGGGCGACTGTTTTTT	NA	TRBV6-6	TRBJ1-4	TRBD1
CASSYSVQGGNYGYTF	TGTGCCAGCAGTTACTCGGTCCAGGGTGGAAACTATGGCTACACCTTC	NA	TRBV6-5	TRBJ1-2	NA
CASSFMGLAGASSYEQYF	TGTGCCAGCAGCTTCATGGGACTAGCGGGCGCTAGCTCCTACGAGCAGTACTTC	NA	TRBV7-6	TRBJ2-7	TRBD2
CASSKFGSNNEQFF	TGTGCCAGCAGCAAATTTGGCAGTAACAATGAGCAGTTCTTC	NA	TRBV21-1	TRBJ2-1	NA
CAWSVGPWGETQYF	TGTGCCTGGAGTGTGGGGCCGTGGGGAGAGACCCAGTACTTC	NA	TRBV30	TRBJ2-5	NA
CASSQEIGTQNQPQHF	TGCGCCAGCAGCCAGGAAATCGGGACACAAAATCAGCCCCAGCATTTT	once	TRBV4-1	TRBJ1-5	NA
CASSPARSRDHTEAFF	TGTGCCAGCAGCCCCGCCCGGAGCCGGGATCACACTGAAGCTTTCTTT	NA	TRBV7-2	TRBJ1-1	NA
CASSTGQGSSEQYF	TGTGCCAGCAGTACGGGACAGGGGTCCTCCGAGCAGTACTTC	few	TRBV2	TRBJ2-7	TRBD1
CASSSAQGLTDTQYF	TGCGCCAGCAGCTCAGCTCAGGGTCTCACAGATACGCAGTATTTT	once	TRBV5-1	TRBJ2-3	NA
CASSWGLTGGNTIYF	TGTGCCAGCAGCTGGGGGCTGACGGGTGGAAACACCATATATTTT	NA	TRBV5-6	TRBJ1-3	NA
CASSLQGSGDTQYF	TGCGCCAGCAGCTTACAGGGTTCGGGGGATACGCAGTATTTT	once	TRBV5-1	TRBJ2-3	NA
CASSLSLVGNEQFF	TGTGCCAGCAGCCTAAGCCTAGTCGGCAATGAGCAGTTCTTC	NA	TRBV28	TRBJ2-1	NA